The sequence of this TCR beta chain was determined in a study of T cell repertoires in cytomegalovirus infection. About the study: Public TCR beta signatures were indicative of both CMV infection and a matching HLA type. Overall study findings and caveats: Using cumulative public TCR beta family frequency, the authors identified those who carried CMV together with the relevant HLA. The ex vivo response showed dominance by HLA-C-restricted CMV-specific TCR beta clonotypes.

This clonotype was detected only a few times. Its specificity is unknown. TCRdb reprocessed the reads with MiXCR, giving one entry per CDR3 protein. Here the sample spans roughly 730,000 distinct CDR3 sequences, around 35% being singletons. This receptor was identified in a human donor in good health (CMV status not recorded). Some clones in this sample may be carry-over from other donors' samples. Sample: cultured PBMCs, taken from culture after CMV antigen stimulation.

Here the CDR3 reads CASSPKTGTTNTEAFF. CDR3 nucleotide sequence: TGTGCCAGTAGTCCCAAGACAGGAACAACGAACACTGAAGCTTTCTTT. The chain combines TRBV19 with TRBJ1-1; TRBD1 might be the D (6 bases). Germline CDR1 reads LNHDA; CDR2 reads SQIVND (reference sequence). With 5 bases removed from V and 1 base from J, the gap between germline ends came to 17 bases. The CDR3 spans 16 residues.